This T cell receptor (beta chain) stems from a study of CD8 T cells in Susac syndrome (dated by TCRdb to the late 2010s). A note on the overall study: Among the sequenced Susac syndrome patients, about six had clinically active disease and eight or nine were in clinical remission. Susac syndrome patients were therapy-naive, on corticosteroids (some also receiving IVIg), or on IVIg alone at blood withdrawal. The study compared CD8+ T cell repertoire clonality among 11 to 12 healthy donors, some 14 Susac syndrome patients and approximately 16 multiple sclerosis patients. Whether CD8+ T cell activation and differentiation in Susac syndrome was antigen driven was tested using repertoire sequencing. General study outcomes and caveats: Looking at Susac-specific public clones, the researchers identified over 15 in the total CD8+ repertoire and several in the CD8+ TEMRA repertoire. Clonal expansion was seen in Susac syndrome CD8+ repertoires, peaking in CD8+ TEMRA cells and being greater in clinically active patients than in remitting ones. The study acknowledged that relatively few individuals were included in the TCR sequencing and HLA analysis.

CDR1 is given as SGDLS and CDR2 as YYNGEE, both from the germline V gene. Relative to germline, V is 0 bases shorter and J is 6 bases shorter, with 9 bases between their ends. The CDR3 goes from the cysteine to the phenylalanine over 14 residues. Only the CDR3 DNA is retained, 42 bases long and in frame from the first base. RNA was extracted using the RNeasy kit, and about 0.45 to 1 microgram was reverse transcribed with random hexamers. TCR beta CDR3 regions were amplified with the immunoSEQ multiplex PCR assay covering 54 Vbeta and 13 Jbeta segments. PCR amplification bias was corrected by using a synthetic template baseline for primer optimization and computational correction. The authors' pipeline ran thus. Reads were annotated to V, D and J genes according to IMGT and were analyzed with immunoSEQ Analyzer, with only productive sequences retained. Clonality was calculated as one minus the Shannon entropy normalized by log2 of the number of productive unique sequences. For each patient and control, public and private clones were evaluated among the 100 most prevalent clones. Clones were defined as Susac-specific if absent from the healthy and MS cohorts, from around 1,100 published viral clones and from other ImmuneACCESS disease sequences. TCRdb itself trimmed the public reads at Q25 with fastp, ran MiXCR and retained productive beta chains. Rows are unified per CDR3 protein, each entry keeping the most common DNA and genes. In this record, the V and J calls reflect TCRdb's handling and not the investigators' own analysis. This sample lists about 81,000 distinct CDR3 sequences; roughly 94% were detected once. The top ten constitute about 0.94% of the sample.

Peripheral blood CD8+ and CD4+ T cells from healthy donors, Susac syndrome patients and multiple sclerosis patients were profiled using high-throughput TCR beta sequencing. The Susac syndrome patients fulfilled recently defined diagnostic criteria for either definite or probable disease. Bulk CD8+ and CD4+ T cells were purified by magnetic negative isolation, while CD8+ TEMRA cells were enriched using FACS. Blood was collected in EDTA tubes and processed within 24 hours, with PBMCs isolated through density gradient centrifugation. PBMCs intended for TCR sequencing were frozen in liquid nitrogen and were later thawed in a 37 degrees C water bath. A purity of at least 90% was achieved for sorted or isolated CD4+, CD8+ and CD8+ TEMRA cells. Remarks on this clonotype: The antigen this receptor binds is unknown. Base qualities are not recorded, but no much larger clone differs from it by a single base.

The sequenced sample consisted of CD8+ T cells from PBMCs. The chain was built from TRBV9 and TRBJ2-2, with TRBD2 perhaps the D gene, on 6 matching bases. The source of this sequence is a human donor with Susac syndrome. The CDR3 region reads CASSVASVAGELFF. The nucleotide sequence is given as TGTGCCAGCAGCGTAGCTAGCGTTGCCGGGGAGCTGTTTTTT. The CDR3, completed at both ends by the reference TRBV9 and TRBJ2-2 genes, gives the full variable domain DSGVTQTPKHLITATGQRVTLRCSPRSGDLSVYWYQQSLDQGLQFLIQYYNGEERAKGNILERFSAQQFPDLHSELNLSSLELGDSALYFCASSVASVAGELFFGEGSRLTVL.